The following is a TCR beta chain sequence with its context. Its antigen is not identified. Trimming cost V 6 bases and J 5 bases, with 16 bases left between them. The CDR3 loop spans 13 amino acids. Germline V gene sequence: CDR1 SQVTM, CDR2 ANQGSEA. This record belongs to a study of T cell responses to AZD1222 COVID-19 vaccine. Regarding the study as a whole: Targets within unmutated variant regions were reportedly found for nearly half of spike-specific TCRs.

Sequencing was performed with immunoSEQ multiplex PCR; in TCRdb, only in-frame clones are kept and a portion is missing. The sample has about 93,000 clones; approximately 86% are singletons. This TCR came from an adult in good health. The source material was peripheral blood, sampled on day 0 of AZD1222 vaccination. The gene calls are TRBV29-1 and TRBJ1-1; TRBD1 is a possible D gene (6 bases). The CDR3: CSVETGRTTEAFF. The CDR3 DNA sequence: TGCAGCGTCGAGACAGGTAGAACAACTGAAGCTTTCTTT.